The 2 T cell receptor beta chains in this list originate from one sample, sequenced in a study of blood T cell repertoires in COVID-19. Only in-frame clones appear in the TCRdb table, and some are missing; sequencing was by immunoSEQ multiplex PCR. Of about 100,000 clones in the sample, around 85% are singletons; the top ten hold roughly 13%. The source material was peripheral blood. Receptors were obtained from a human donor in a cohort sampled during active COVID-19.

The chain has TRBV18 and TRBJ1-1; the match to TRBD1 covers 8 bases. V lost 1 base to trimming and J lost 4 bases; unmatched junction nucleotides: 8. Germline V gene lookup returns CDR1 KGHSH and CDR2 LQKENI. The CDR3 is 16 amino acids. The CDR3: CASSPRRGQGVTEAFF. The CDR3 DNA reads as TGTGCCAGCTCACCACGCAGGGGGCAGGGGGTCACTGAAGCTTTCTTT.

This chain links TRBV7-9 with TRBJ2-2; 8 bases agree with TRBD1. Germline CDR1 reads SEHNR; CDR2 reads FQNEAQ (reference sequence). V gave up 6 bases and J gave up 3 bases; unmatched junction bases: 12. CDR3 size: 17 residues. CDR3 residues: CASSFKGTGIYTGELFF. DNA for the CDR3: TGTGCCAGCAGTTTTAAAGGGACAGGAATTTACACCGGGGAGCTGTTTTTT.